This T cell receptor (beta chain) was recovered during a study of blood T cell repertoires in COVID-19. Looking at the study overall: PBMCs, B-cell-depleted T cells, or T cells provided the cDNA or gDNA that made up the material.

As to this clone: Other DNA sequences in the same sample also yield this CDR3.

Those enrolled, adults aged roughly 18 to 95 years, came from some 23 US areas. Participant-given clinical history determined each cohort assignment. The study counted Cohort 3 donors as recovered given two negative PCRs, clearance, or symptom resolution. The CDR3 covers 14 residues. The J segment lost 4 bases and the V segment lost 4 bases, leaving 2 bases of the junction unmatched. Germline V gene data show CDR1 as MDHEN and CDR2 as SYDVKM. Data came from immunoSEQ multiplex PCR; TCRdb stores just in-frame clones and leaves some out. This sample yields about 370,000 clones, of which roughly nine tenths are seen a single time; approximately 1% belongs to the top ten.

The chain carries TRBV28 and TRBJ1-5, with 9 bases fitting TRBD1. The material sequenced was PBMCs or T cells enriched from blood (not recorded which). The clonotype was recovered from a man between 18 and 35 years old who had recovered from COVID-19. CDR3 bases: TGTGCCAGCAGTTCGGGACAGGGTAATCAGCCCCAGCATTTT. Protein product: CASSSGQGNQPQHF.